This TCR beta chain was found in a study of shared clonotypes between healthy human individuals. In the study overall: CD8 memory received one plate per donor, CD8 naive two, CD4 memory three and CD4 naive three. Study observations and caveats: Generation probability values for non-shared clonotypes were lower than those for clonotypes shared by all four donors.

The test was conducted at deep level. Produced via immunoSEQ multiplex PCR; TCRdb's table is partial and in-frame only. The sample contains fewer than 1.6 million clones, 98% to 99% of which appear only once. This clone was seen once. Its antigen remains unidentified. Germline values: CDR1 SGHKS, CDR2 YYEKEE (reference sequence). The CDR3 runs to 15 residues. Between the trimmed V and J ends, which lost 0 bases and 4 bases, there was a span of 14 bases. The chain recombines TRBV5-5 with TRBJ2-7; D uncertain. This receptor was taken from a man in his thirties or forties in good health. Sequencing input: naive CD4+ T cells sorted from blood. The subset: CD45RA+ positively selected. The CDR3 bases are TGTGCCAGCAGCTTGGAGGGCACAAGCAGGTACGAGCAGTACTTC. It translates to CASSLEGTSRYEQYF. Together with reference TRBV5-5 and TRBJ2-7, the CDR3 gives the full variable domain: DAGVTQSPTHLIKTRGQQVTLRCSPISGHKSVSWYQQVLGQGPQFIFQYYEKEERGRGNFPDRFSARQFPNYSSELNVNALLLGDSALYLCASSLEGTSRYEQYFGPGTRLTVT.